This entry lists 3 T cell receptor beta chains sequenced from one sample in a study of identifying expanded T cells in peripheral blood. The data were produced by immunoSEQ multiplex PCR, yet TCRdb's version contains in-frame clones alone and is incomplete. The sample carries just over 90,000 clones, around nine tenths recorded once. Sequencing was done on a sample of blood. The receptors derive from a person aged 18 to 75 in good health.

The chain has TRBV19 and TRBJ2-7; 7 nucleotides align to TRBD1. The V segment lost 3 bases and the J segment 2 bases; nucleotides outside the gene matches: 1. From germline, CDR1 is LNHDA and CDR2 SQIVND (reference sequence). This CDR3 has 13 amino acids. This CDR3 reads CASSIQGAYEQYF. The CDR3 nucleotides read TGTGCCAGTAGTATCCAGGGGGCCTACGAGCAGTACTTC. Full variable domain (missing parts from reference TRBV19 and TRBJ2-7): DGGITQSPKYLFRKEGQNVTLSCEQNLNHDAMYWYRQDPGQGLRLIYYSQIVNDFQKGDIAEGYSVSREKKESFPLTVTSAQKNPTAFYLCASSIQGAYEQYFGPGTRLTVT.

The gene calls are TRBV7-8 and TRBJ2-2; 12 positions match TRBD2. With 1 base clipped from V and 5 bases from J, the junction kept 11 bases outside the gene matches. Germline V gene sequence: CDR1 SGHVS, CDR2 FQNEAQ. The CDR3 extends over 19 amino acids. The CDR3 coding sequence is TGTGCCAGCAGCTTAGTAGTACTAGCGGGAGGTGGTTATACCGGGGAGCTGTTTTTT. It is translated as CASSLVVLAGGGYTGELFF.

The V call is TRBV6-1, the J call TRBJ2-3; TRBD2 might be the D (6 bases). Trimming left V 2 bases short and J 2 bases short, with 11 bases between. This CDR3 region has 15 residues. Looked up from germline, CDR1 is MNHNS and CDR2 is SASEGT. CDR3 sequence reads: CASSEFTGVTDTQYF. CDR3 bases: TGTGCCAGCAGTGAATTCACGGGAGTCACAGATACGCAGTATTTT.